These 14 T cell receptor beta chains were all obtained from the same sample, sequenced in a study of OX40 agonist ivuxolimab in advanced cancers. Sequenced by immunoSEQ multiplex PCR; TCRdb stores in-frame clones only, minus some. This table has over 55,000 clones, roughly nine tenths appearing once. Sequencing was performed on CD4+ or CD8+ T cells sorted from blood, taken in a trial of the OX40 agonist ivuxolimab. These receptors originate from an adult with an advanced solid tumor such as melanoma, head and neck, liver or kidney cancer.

The CDR3 region has the DNA TGCGCCAGCAGCTCCGGGACAGGGGCCTACGAGCAGTACTTC. Encoded protein: CASSSGTGAYEQYF. The V and J genes are TRBV5-1 and TRBJ2-7, with 10 bases fitting TRBD1. Looked up from germline, CDR1 is SGHRS and CDR2 is YFSETQ. Unmatched junction bases numbered 2, after V lost 3 bases and J lost 2 bases. The CDR3 covers 14 residues.

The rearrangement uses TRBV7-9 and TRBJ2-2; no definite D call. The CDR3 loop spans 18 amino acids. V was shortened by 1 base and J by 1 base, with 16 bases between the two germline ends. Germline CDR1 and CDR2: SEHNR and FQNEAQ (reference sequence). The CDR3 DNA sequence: TGTGCCAGCAGCTTAGGATCCGCTGGCATTGGGAACACCGGGGAGCTGTTTTTT. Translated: CASSLGSAGIGNTGELFF.

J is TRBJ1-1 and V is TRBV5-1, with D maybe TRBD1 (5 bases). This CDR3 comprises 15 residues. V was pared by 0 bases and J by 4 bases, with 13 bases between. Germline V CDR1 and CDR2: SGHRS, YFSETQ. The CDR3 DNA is TGCGCCAGCAGCTTGGGTACGGGGCGCAGCACTGAAGCTTTCTTT. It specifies CASSLGTGRSTEAFF.

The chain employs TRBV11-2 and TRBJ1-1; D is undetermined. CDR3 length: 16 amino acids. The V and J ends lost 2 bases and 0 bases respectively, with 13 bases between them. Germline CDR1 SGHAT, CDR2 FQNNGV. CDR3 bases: TGTGCCAGCAGCTTAAGGTTCGGGGTTATGAACACTGAAGCTTTCTTT. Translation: CASSLRFGVMNTEAFF.

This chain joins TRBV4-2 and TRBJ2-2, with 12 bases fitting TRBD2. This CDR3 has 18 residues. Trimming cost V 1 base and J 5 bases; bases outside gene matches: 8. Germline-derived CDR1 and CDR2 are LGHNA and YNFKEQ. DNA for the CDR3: TGTGCCAGCAGCCAAGGGGCACCACTAGCGGGGGGTACCGGGGAGCTGTTTTTT. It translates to CASSQGAPLAGGTGELFF.

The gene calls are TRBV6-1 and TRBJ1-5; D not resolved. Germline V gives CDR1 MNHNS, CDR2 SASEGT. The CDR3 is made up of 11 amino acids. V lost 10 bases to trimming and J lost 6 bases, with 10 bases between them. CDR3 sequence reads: CATREGQPQHF. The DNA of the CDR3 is TGTGCCACCCGCGAGGGTCAGCCCCAGCATTTT.

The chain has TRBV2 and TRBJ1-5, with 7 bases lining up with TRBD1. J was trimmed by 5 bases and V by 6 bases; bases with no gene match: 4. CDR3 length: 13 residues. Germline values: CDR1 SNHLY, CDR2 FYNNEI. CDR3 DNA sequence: TGTGCCAGCAGAAACACAGGGGATCAGCCCCAGCATTTT. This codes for CASRNTGDQPQHF.

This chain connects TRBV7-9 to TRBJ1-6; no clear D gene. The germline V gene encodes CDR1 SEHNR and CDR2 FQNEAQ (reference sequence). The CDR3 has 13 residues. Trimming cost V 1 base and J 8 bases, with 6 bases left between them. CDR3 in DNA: TGTGCCAGCAGCTTAGGAGGAGATTCACCCCTCCACTTT. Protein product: CASSLGGDSPLHF. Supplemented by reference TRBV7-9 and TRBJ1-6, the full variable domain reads DTGVSQNPRHKITKRGQNVTFRCDPISEHNRLYWYRQTLGQGPEFLTYFQNEAQLEKSRLLSDRFSAERPKGSFSTLEIQRTEQGDSAMYLCASSLGGDSPLHFGNGTRLTVT.

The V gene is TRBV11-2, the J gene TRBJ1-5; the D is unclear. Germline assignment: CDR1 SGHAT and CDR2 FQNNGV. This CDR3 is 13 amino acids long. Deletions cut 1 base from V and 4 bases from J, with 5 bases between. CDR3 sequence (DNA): TGTGCCAGCAGCTTAGCGGGGAATCAGCCCCAGCATTTT. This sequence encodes CASSLAGNQPQHF.

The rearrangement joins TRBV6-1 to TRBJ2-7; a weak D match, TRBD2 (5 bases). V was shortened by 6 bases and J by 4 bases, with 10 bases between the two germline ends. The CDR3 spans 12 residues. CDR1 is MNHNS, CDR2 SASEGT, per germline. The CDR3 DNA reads TGTGCCAGCAGAGACCCGGGATACGAGCAGTACTTC. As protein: CASRDPGYEQYF.

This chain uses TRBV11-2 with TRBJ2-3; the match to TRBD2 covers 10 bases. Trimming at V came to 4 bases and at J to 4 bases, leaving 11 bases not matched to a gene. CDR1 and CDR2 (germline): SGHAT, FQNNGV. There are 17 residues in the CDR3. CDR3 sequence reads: CASSSTQAGGPPDTQYF. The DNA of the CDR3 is TGTGCCAGCAGCTCTACTCAAGCGGGGGGGCCCCCAGATACGCAGTATTTT.

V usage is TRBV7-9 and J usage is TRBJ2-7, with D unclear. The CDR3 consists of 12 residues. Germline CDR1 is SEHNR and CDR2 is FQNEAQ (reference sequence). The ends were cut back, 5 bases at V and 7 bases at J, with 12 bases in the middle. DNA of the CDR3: TGTGCCAGCAGCCCCGAGACCCGGGAGCAGTACTTC. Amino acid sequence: CASSPETREQYF. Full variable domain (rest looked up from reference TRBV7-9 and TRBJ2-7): DTGVSQNPRHKITKRGQNVTFRCDPISEHNRLYWYRQTLGQGPEFLTYFQNEAQLEKSRLLSDRFSAERPKGSFSTLEIQRTEQGDSAMYLCASSPETREQYFGPGTRLTVT.

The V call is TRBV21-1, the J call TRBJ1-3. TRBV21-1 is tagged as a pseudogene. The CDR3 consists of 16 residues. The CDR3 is CASSKGTRSSGNTIYF. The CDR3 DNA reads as TGTGCCAGCAGCAAAGGGACCAGGAGCTCTGGAAACACCATATATTTT.

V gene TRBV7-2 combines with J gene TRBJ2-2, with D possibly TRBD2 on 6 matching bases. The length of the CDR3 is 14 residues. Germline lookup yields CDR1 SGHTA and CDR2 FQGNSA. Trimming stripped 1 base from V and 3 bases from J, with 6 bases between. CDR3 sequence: CASSLGGDTGELFF. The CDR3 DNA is TGTGCCAGCAGCTTAGGGGGGGACACCGGGGAGCTGTTTTTT.